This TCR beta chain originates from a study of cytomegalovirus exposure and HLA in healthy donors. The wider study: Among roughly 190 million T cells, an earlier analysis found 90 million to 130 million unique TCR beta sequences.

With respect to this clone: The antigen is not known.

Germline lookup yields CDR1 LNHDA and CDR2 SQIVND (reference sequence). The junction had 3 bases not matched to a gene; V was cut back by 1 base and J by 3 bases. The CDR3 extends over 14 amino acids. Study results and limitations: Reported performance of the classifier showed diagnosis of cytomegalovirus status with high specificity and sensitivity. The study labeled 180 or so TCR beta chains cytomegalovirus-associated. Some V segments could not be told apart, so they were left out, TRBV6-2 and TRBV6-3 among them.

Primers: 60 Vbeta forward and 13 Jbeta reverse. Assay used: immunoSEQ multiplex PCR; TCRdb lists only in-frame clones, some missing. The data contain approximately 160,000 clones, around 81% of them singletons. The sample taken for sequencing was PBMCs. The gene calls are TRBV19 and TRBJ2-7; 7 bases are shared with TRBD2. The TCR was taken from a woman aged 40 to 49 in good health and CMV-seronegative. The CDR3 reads CASSIGGGGYEQYF. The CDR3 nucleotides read TGTGCCAGTAGTATAGGGGGGGGAGGCTACGAGCAGTACTTC.